This TCR beta chain was observed in a study of CD8 T cells in Susac syndrome. The CDR3 runs to 17 residues. In germline, CDR1 is SGHNT, CDR2 YYREEE (reference sequence). Trimming removed 3 bases from V and 4 bases from J; junction bases left unmatched: 10. The RNA, 0.5 to 1 ug, was put through reverse transcription using random hexamers. From the immunoSEQ multiplex PCR reads, TCRdb called clonotypes with MiXCR, one entry per CDR3 protein. The repertoire holds around 300,000 distinct CDR3 sequences, with about nine tenths as singletons. The TCR originated in a human donor with multiple sclerosis. The chain couples TRBV5-4 to TRBJ2-1; 10 positions agree with TRBD2. What was sequenced was CD8+ T cells from PBMCs. The CDR3 sequence is CASSSAAGGPIYNEQFF. The CDR3, as DNA: TGTGCCAGCAGCTCCGCAGCGGGGGGGCCCATATACAATGAGCAGTTCTTC.